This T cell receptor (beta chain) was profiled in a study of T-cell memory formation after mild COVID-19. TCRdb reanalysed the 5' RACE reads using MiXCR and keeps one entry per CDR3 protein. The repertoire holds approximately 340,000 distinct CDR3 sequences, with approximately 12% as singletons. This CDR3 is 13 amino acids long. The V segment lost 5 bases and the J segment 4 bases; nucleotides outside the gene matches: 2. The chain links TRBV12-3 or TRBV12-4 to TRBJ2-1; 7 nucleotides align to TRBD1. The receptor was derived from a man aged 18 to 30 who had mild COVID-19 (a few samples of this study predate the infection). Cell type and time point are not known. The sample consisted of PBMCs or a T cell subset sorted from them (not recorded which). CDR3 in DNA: TGTGCCAGCAGTGAACAGGGGTACAATGAGCAGTTCTTC. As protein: CASSEQGYNEQFF.